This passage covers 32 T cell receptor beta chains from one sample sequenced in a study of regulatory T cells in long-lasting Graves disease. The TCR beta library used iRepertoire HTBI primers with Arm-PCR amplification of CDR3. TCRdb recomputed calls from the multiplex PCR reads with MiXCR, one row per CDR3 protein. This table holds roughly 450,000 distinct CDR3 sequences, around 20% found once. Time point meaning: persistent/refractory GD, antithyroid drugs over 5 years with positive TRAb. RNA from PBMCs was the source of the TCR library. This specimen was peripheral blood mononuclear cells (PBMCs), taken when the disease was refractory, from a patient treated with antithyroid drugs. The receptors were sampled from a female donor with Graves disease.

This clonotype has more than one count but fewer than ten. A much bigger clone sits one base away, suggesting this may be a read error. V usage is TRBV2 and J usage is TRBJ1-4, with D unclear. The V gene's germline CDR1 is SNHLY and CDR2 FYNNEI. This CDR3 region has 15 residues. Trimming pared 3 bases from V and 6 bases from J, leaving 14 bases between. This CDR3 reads CASSDQDRPDEKLFF. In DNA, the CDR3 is TGTGCCAGCAGTGACCAGGACCGACCCGATGAAAAACTGTTTTTT.

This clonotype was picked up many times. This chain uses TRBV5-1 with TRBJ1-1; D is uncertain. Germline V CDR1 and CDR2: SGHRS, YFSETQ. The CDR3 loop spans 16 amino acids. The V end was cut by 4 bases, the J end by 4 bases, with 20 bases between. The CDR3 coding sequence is TGCGCCAGCAGCGCCCTGACGTCGGGTTGGGTCACTGAAGCTTTCTTT. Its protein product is CASSALTSGWVTEAFF.

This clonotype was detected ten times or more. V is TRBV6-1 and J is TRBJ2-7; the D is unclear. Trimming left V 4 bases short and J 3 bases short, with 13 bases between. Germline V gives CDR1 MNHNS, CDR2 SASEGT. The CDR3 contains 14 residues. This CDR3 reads CASSAGGGNYEQYF. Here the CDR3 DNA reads TGTGCCAGCAGTGCCGGCGGTGGAAACTACGAGCAGTACTTC.

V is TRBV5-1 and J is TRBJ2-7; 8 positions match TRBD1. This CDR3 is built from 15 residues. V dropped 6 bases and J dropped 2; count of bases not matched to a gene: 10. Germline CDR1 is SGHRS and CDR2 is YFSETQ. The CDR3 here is CASTDLTGAAYEQYF. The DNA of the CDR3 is TGCGCCAGCACCGATCTGACAGGGGCGGCCTACGAGCAGTACTTC.

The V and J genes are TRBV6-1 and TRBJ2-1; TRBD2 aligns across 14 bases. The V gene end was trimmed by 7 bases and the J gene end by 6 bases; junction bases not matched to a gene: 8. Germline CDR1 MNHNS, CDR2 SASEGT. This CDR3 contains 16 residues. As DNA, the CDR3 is TGTGCCAGCACTGGACTAGCGGGAGGAGGTTTCAATGAGCAGTTCTTC. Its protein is CASTGLAGGGFNEQFF.

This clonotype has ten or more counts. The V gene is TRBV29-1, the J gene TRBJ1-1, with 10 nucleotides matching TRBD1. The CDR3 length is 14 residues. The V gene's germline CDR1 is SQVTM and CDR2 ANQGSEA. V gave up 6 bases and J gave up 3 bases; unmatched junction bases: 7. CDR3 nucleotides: TGCAGCGTGATGGGACAGGGGTGGGACACTGAAGCTTTCTTT. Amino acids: CSVMGQGWDTEAFF.

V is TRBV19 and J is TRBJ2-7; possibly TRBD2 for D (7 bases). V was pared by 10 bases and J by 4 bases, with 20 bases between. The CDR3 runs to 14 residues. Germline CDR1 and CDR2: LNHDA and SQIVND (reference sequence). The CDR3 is CATSGGEGEYEQYF. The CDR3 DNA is TGTGCCACTTCAGGAGGGGAGGGGGAATACGAGCAGTACTTC.

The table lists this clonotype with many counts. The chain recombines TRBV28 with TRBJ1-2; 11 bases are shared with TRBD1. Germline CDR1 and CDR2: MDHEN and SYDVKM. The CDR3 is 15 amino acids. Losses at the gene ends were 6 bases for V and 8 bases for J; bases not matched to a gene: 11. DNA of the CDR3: TGTGCCAGCAGAACCGACATGGGACAGGGGGTCGGCTACACCTTC. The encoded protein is CASRTDMGQGVGYTF.

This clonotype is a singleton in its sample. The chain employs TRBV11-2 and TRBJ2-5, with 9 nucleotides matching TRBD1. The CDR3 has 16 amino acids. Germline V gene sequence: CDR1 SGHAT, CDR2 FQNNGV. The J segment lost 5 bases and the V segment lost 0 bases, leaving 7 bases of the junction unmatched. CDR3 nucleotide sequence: TGTGCCAGCAGCTTAGATATAACAGGGGGCCGGGAGACCCAGTACTTC. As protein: CASSLDITGGRETQYF.

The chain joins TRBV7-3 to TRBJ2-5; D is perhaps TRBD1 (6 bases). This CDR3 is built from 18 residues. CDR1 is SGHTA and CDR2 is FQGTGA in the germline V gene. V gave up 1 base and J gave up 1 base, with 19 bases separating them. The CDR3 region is CASSLIWGRRRSQETQYF. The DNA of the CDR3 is TGTGCCAGCAGCTTAATTTGGGGGCGTAGGCGAAGCCAAGAGACCCAGTACTTC.

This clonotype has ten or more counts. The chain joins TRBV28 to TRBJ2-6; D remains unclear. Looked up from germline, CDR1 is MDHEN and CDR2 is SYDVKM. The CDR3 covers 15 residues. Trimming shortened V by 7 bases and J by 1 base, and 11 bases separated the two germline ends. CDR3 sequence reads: CASIGRASGANVLTF. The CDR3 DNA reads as TGTGCCAGCATCGGACGTGCATCTGGGGCCAACGTCCTGACTTTC.

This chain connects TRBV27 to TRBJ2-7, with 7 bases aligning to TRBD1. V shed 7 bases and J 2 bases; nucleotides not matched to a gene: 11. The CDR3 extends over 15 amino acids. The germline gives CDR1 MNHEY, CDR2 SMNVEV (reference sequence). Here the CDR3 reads CASIRQRQGAYEQYF. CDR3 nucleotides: TGTGCCAGCATCCGACAAAGGCAGGGGGCCTACGAGCAGTACTTC.

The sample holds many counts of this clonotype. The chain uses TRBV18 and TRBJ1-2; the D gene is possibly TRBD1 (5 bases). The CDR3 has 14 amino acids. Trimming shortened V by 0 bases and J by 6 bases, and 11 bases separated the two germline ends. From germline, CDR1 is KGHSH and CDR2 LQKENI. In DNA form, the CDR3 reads TGTGCCAGCTCACCACCGTCGGCAGGGAATGGCTACACCTTC. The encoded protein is CASSPPSAGNGYTF.

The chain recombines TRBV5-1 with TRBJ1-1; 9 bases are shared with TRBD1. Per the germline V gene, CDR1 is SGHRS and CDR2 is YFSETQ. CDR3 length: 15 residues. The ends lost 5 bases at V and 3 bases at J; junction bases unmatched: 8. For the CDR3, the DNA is TGCGCCAGCAGGGTAACAGGGGGCCAAGACACTGAAGCTTTCTTT. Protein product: CASRVTGGQDTEAFF.

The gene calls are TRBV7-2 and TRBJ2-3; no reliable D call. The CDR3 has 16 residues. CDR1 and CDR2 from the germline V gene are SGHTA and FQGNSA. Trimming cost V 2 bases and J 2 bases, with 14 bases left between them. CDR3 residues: CASSLRPIGNTDTQYF. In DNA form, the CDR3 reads TGTGCCAGCAGCTTAAGACCCATTGGGAACACAGATACGCAGTATTTT.

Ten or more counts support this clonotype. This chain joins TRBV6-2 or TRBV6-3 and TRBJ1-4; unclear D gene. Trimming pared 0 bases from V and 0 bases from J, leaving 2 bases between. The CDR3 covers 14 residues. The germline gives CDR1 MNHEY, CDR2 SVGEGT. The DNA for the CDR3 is TGTGCCAGCAGTTACTCGTCAACTAATGAAAAACTGTTTTTT. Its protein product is CASSYSSTNEKLFF.

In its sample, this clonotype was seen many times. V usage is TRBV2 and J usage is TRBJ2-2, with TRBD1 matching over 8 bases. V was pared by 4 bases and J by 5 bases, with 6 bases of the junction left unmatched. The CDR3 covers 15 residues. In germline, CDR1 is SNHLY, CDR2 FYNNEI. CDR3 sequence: CASSVWQGATGELFF. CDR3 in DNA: TGTGCCAGCAGTGTTTGGCAGGGGGCGACCGGGGAGCTGTTTTTT.

The CDR3 protein is CASTNGQAGYNEQFF. In nucleotides, the CDR3 is TGTGCCAGTACCAACGGACAGGCAGGATACAATGAGCAGTTCTTC. The chain employs TRBV19 and TRBJ2-1; 7 bases match TRBD1. Trimming took 7 bases from V and 4 from J; bases not matched to a gene: 10. Per germline, CDR1 LNHDA and CDR2 SQIVND (reference sequence). The CDR3 length is 15 residues.

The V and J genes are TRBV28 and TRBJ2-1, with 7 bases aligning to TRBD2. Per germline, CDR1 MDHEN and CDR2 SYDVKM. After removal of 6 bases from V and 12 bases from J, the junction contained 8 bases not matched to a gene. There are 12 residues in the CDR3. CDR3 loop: CASSSGLEGQFF. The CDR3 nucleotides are TGTGCCAGCAGCTCCGGACTAGAAGGGCAGTTCTTC.

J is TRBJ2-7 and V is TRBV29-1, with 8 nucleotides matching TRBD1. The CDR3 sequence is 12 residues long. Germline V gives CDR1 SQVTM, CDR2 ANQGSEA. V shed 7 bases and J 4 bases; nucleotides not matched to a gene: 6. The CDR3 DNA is TGCAGCGCCCGGACAGGGTATTACGAGCAGTACTTC. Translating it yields CSARTGYYEQYF.

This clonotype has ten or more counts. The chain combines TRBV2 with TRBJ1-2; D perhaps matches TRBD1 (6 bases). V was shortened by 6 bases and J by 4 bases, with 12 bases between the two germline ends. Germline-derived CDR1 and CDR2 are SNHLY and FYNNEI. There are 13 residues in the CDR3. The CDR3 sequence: CASSDTGLYGYTF. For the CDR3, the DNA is TGTGCCAGCAGCGATACAGGGCTCTATGGCTACACCTTC.

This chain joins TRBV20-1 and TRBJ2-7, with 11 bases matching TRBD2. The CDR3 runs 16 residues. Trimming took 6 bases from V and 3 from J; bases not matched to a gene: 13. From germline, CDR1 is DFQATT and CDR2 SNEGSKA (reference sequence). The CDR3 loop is CSALGTSGTNLYEQYF. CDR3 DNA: TGCAGTGCCCTAGGGACTAGCGGAACCAACCTCTACGAGCAGTACTTC.

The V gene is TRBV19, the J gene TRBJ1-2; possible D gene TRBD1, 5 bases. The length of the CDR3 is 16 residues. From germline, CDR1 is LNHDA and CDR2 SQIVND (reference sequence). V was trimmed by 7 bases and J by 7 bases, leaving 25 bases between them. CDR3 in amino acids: CASIGGGPSWSRGYTF. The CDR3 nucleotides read TGTGCCAGTATCGGGGGGGGTCCGAGTTGGTCTCGTGGCTACACCTTC.

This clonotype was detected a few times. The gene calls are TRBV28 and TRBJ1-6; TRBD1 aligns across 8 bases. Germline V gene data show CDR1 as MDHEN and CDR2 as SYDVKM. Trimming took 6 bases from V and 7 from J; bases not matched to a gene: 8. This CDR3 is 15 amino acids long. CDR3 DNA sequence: TGTGCCAGCAGACCCGGGACAGGAGGCAATTCACCCCTCCACTTT. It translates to CASRPGTGGNSPLHF.

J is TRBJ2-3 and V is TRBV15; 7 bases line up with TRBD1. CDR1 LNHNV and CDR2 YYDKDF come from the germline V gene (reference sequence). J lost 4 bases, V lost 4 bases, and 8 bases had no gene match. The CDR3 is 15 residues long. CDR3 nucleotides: TGTGCCACCAGCACCCGCAGGGGGAGCCCAGATACGCAGTATTTT. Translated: CATSTRRGSPDTQYF.

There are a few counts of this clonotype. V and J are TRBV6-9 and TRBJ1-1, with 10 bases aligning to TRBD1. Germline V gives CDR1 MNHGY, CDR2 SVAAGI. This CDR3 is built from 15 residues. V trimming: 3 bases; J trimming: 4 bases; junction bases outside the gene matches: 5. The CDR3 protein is CASSYLGQGITEAFF. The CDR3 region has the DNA TGTGCCAGCAGTTACCTGGGACAGGGGATCACTGAAGCTTTCTTT.

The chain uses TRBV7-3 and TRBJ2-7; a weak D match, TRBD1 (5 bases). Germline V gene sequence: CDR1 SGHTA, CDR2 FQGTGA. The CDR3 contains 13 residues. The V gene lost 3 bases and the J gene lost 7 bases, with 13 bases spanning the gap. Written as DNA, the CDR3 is TGTGCCAGCAGCTTCGGACATTCCGGGGAGCAGTACTTC. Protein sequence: CASSFGHSGEQYF.

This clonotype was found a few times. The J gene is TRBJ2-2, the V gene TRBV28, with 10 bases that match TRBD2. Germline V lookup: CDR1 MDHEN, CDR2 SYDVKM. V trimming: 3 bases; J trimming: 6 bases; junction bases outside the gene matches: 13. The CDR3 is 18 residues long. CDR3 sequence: CASSFLGSGLAGAGELFF. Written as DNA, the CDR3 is TGTGCCAGCAGTTTTCTGGGATCAGGGCTAGCGGGAGCCGGGGAGCTGTTTTTT.

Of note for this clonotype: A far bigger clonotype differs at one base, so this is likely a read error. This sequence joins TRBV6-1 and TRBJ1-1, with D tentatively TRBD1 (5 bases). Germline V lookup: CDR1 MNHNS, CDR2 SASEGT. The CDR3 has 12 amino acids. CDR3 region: CASSGGNTGAFF. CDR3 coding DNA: TGTGCCAGCAGCGGGGGGAACACTGGAGCTTTCTTT.

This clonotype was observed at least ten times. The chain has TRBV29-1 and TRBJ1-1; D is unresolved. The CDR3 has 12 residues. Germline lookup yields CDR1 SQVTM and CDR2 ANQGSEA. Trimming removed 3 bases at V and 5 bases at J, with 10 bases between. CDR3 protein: CSVDSGDTEAFF. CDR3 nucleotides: TGCAGCGTTGATTCCGGGGATACTGAAGCTTTCTTT.

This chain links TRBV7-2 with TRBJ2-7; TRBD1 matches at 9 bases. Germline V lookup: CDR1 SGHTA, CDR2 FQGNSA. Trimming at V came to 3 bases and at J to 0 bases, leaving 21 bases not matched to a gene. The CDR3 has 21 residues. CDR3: CASSLQSGRDRAIPSSYEQYF. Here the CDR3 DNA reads TGTGCCAGCAGCTTGCAATCTGGGCGGGACAGGGCGATCCCAAGCTCCTACGAGCAGTACTTC.

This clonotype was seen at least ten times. The CDR3: CASSTGRGSYGYTF. DNA for the CDR3: TGCGCCAGCAGTACCGGTAGGGGCAGCTATGGCTACACCTTC. The rearrangement uses TRBV5-1 and TRBJ1-2; D might be TRBD1 (5 bases). Trimming stripped 5 bases from V and 4 bases from J, with 15 bases between. Germline loops: CDR1 SGHRS, CDR2 YFSETQ. The CDR3 loop spans 14 amino acids.